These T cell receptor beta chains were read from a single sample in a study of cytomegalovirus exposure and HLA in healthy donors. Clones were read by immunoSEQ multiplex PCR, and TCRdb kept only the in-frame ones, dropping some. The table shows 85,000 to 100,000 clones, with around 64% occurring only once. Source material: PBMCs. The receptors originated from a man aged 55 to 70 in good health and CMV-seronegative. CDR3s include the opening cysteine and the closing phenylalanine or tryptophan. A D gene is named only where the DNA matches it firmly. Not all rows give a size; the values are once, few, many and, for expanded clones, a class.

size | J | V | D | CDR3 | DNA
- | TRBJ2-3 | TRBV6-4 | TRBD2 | CASSASGGATDTQYF | TGTGCCAGCAGTGCTAGCGGGGGGGCCACAGATACGCAGTATTTT
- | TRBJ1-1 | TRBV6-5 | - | CASSYWRRGGTEAFF | TGTGCCAGCAGTTACTGGCGCAGGGGCGGCACTGAAGCTTTCTTT
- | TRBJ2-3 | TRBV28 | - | CASSLQEGDTQYF | TGTGCCAGCAGTTTGCAGGAAGGAGATACGCAGTATTTT
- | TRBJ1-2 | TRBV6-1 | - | CASREEANYGYTF | TGTGCCAGCAGGGAGGAGGCTAACTATGGCTACACCTTC
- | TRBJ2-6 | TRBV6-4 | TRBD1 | CASSPEGASSGANVLTF | TGTGCCAGCAGCCCTGAGGGGGCTAGCTCTGGGGCCAACGTCCTGACTTTC
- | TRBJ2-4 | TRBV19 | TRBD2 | CASSTRTLAGYVF | TGTGCCAGTAGTACCCGAACACTAGCGGGATATGTCTTC
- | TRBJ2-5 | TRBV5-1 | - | CASSLRGGQETQYF | TGCGCCAGCAGCCTTAGAGGCGGGCAAGAGACCCAGTACTTC
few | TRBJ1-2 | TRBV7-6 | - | CASSSDTNGYTF | TGTGCCAGCAGCTCGGACACTAATGGCTACACCTTC
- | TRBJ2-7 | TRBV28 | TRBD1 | CASSLTLTGTDYEQYF | TGTGCCAGCAGTTTAACCTTAACCGGGACAGACTACGAGCAGTACTTC
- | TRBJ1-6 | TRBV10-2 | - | CASTPSGGAGSPLHF | TGCGCCAGCACCCCCTCCGGGGGGGCAGGATCACCCCTCCACTTT
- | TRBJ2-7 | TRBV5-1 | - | CASSPRGSRYEQYF | TGCGCCAGCAGCCCGCGGGGCTCGAGGTACGAGCAGTACTTC
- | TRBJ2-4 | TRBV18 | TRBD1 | CASSTTGTGPKNIQYF | TGTGCCAGCTCGACAACCGGGACAGGACCTAAAAACATTCAGTACTTC
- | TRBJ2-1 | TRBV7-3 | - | CASSEGGGPPLNEQFF | TGTGCCAGCAGCGAGGGGGGGGGCCCCCCCCTCAATGAGCAGTTCTTC
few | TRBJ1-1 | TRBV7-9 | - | CASSLGSTGRRTEAFF | TGTGCCAGCAGCTTAGGGTCTACAGGGCGGAGGACTGAAGCTTTCTTT
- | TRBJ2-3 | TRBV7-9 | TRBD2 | CANIVAGGTDTQYF | TGTGCCAACATAGTAGCGGGGGGCACAGATACGCAGTATTTT
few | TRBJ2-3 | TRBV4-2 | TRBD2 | CASSQDLGTSGRAVDTQYF | TGTGCCAGCAGCCAAGATCTCGGGACTAGCGGGAGGGCCGTAGATACGCAGTATTTT
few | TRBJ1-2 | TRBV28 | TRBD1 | CASRSGTGLVHYTF | TGTGCCAGCAGAAGTGGGACAGGGCTTGTTCACTACACCTTC
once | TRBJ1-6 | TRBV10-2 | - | CASSDLGSPLHF | TGCGCCAGCAGTGACCTCGGTTCACCCCTCCACTTT
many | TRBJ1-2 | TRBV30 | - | CAWSWEGGYTF | TGTGCCTGGAGCTGGGAGGGTGGCTACACCTTC
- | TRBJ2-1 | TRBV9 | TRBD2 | CASSLTRGSGATNEQFF | TGTGCCAGCAGCCTAACGAGGGGAAGCGGGGCAACCAATGAGCAGTTCTTC
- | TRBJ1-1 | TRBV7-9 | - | CASSPTGVGASEAFF | TGTGCCAGCAGCCCCACGGGTGTGGGGGCTTCTGAAGCTTTCTTT
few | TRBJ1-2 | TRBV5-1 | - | CASSYDRSYGYTF | TGCGCCAGCAGCTACGACAGGAGCTATGGCTACACCTTC
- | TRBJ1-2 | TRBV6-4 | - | CASRVIDIPYGYTF | TGTGCTAGCAGGGTTATTGACATACCTTACGGCTACACCTTC
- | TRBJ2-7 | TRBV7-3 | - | CASSLNGPGASYEQYF | TGTGCCAGCAGCTTAAATGGTCCGGGAGCCTCCTACGAGCAGTACTTC
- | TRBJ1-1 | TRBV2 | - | CATARGTQGNTEAFF | TGTGCCACTGCTAGGGGGACACAAGGGAACACTGAAGCTTTCTTT
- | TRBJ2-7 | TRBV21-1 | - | CASSEHGDRALGGYSYEQYF | TGTGCCAGCAGCGAGCACGGAGACAGGGCCCTGGGCGGATACTCCTACGAGCAGTACTTC
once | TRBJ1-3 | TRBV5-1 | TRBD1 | CASSLVGQGNGNTIYF | TGCGCCAGCAGCTTGGTCGGACAGGGAAACGGAAACACCATATATTTT
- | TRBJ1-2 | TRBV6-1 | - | CASSSDRRDNYGYTF | TGTGCCAGCAGCAGTGACAGGCGCGACAACTATGGCTACACCTTC
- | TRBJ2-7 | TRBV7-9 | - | CASSSGLVLGEQYF | TGTGCCAGCAGCTCGGGACTTGTCCTCGGGGAGCAGTACTTC
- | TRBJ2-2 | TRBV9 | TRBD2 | CASSGLAGARTGELFF | TGTGCCAGCAGCGGACTAGCGGGAGCTCGCACCGGGGAGCTGTTTTTT
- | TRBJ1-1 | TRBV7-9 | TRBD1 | CASSGRDRGPNTEAFF | TGTGCCAGCAGCGGGCGGGACAGGGGGCCTAACACTGAAGCTTTCTTT
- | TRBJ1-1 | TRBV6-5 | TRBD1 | CASKTPGGTEAFF | TGTGCCAGCAAGACGCCAGGGGGCACTGAAGCTTTCTTT
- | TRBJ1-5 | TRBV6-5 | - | CASMKVWGQPQHF | TGTGCCAGCATGAAGGTTTGGGGCCAGCCCCAGCATTTT